The 24 T cell receptor beta chains below were found in one sample sequenced in a study of shared clonotypes between healthy human individuals. Assay used: immunoSEQ multiplex PCR; TCRdb lists only in-frame clones, some missing. The table includes 300,000 to 400,000 clones, over 70% detected once. The source material was memory CD4+ T cells sorted from blood. Described subset: CD45RA-negative fraction. These receptors were obtained from a man aged 25 to 45 in good health.

This rearrangement joins TRBV6-1 to TRBJ1-2; D remains ambiguous. The ends were cut back, 7 bases at V and 4 bases at J, with 19 bases in the middle. CDR1 is MNHNS and CDR2 is SASEGT in the germline V gene. The CDR3 has 15 amino acids. The CDR3 DNA follows: TGTGCCAGCAAGGTCGGCTGGGGAGATGGCTATGGCTACACCTTC. It encodes CASKVGWGDGYGYTF.

This clone is a singleton in its sample. CDR3 in amino acids: CASSYGGADTQYF. In DNA, the CDR3 is TGCGCCAGCAGCTACGGGGGGGCAGATACGCAGTATTTT. The rearrangement links TRBV5-1 to TRBJ2-3; 8 positions match TRBD2. The CDR3 has 13 residues. In germline, CDR1 is SGHRS, CDR2 YFSETQ. J was trimmed by 4 bases and V by 3 bases; bases with no gene match: 1.

This chain joins TRBV10-1 and TRBJ2-4; TRBD2 might be the D (5 bases). Germline CDR1 is WNHNN and CDR2 is SYGVQD (reference sequence). This CDR3 contains 13 residues. Trimming removed 3 bases from V and 9 bases from J, with 12 bases in between. The CDR3: CASSENVRGIQYF. CDR3 coding DNA: TGCGCCAGCAGTGAAAATGTTCGGGGCATTCAGTACTTC.

The V call is TRBV6-1, the J call TRBJ1-4, with TRBD1 as a possible D gene (5 bases). The CDR3 has 13 amino acids. From germline, CDR1 is MNHNS and CDR2 SASEGT. V was trimmed by 10 bases and J by 5 bases, leaving 14 bases between them. The CDR3 is CAIQSGDNEKLFF. The DNA for the CDR3 is TGTGCCATACAATCGGGGGACAATGAAAAACTGTTTTTT.

The V call is TRBV7-6, the J call TRBJ2-2; TRBD1 matches 7 bases. Germline values: CDR1 SGHVS, CDR2 FNYEAQ. After removal of 2 bases from V and 7 bases from J, the junction contained 7 bases not matched to a gene. CDR3 length: 15 amino acids. The CDR3 nucleotides read TGTGCCAGCAGCTTATTCCAGGGGGAGAGCGGGGAGCTGTTTTTT. This sequence encodes CASSLFQGESGELFF.

In DNA form, the CDR3 reads TGTGCCAGCCGACGGGAGGGGAGCACAGATACGCAGTATTTT. Its translation is CASRREGSTDTQYF. The chain is built from TRBV2 and TRBJ2-3, with TRBD2 matching over 8 bases. The germline gives CDR1 SNHLY, CDR2 FYNNEI. The CDR3 is 14 amino acids. V lost 8 bases to trimming and J lost 0 bases; unmatched junction nucleotides: 4.

This clone was found many times. This chain links TRBV2 with TRBJ2-2; D is perhaps TRBD1 (6 bases). This CDR3 spans 18 amino acids. Trimming took 1 base from V and 0 from J, leaving 15 bases between them. Germline CDR1 SNHLY, CDR2 FYNNEI. In DNA, the CDR3 is TGTGCCAGCAGTGAAGTGCGGATTGGGACAACGAACACCGGGGAGCTGTTTTTT. This sequence encodes CASSEVRIGTTNTGELFF.

The chain is built from TRBV5-1 and TRBJ2-5; weak D call: TRBD2 (6 bases). This CDR3 comprises 15 residues. V lost 4 bases and J 5 bases, leaving 18 bases between the germline ends. Germline V gene sequence: CDR1 SGHRS, CDR2 YFSETQ. CDR3 nucleotides: TGCGCCAGCAGCGGGGGGTCCGGGAAGATGGAGACCCAGTACTTC. Its translation: CASSGGSGKMETQYF.

This clone was counted many times. The rearrangement joins TRBV28 to TRBJ2-1, with a tentative D call TRBD2 (6 bases). Germline V CDR1 and CDR2: MDHEN, SYDVKM. This CDR3 region has 15 residues. V lost 0 bases to trimming and J lost 8 bases, with 14 bases between them. The CDR3 here is CASSLWGLQRHEQFF. The CDR3 DNA sequence: TGTGCCAGCAGTTTATGGGGACTCCAAAGGCATGAGCAGTTCTTC.

The rearrangement uses TRBV5-5 and TRBJ2-7; D uncertain. The germline gives CDR1 SGHKS, CDR2 YYEKEE (reference sequence). Trimming removed 4 bases from V and 2 bases from J, with 16 bases in between. The CDR3 runs to 15 residues. This CDR3 reads CASSGARLGTYEQYF. Written as DNA, the CDR3 is TGTGCCAGCAGCGGTGCCAGGTTGGGTACCTACGAGCAGTACTTC.

The gene calls are TRBV10-3 and TRBJ2-1, with 16 nucleotides matching TRBD2. This CDR3 region has 20 residues. The V gene's germline CDR1 is ENHRY and CDR2 SYGVKD. V lost 2 bases to trimming and J lost 9 bases; unmatched junction nucleotides: 16. CDR3 in amino acids: CAISEAPGGTSGRALFEQFF. Written as DNA, the CDR3 is TGTGCCATCAGTGAGGCCCCAGGGGGGACTAGCGGGAGGGCCCTATTTGAGCAGTTCTTC.

This clone was detected many times. The V gene is TRBV2, the J gene TRBJ1-1, with a tentative D call TRBD1 (5 bases). The CDR3 is 14 amino acids. V was cut by 6 bases and J by 6 bases, with 17 bases left in between. CDR1 is SNHLY and CDR2 is FYNNEI in the germline V gene. The CDR3 region has the DNA TGTGCCAGCAGAAAGGACACCCTAGGCGCTGAAGCTTTCTTT. This gives the protein CASRKDTLGAEAFF.

The chain combines TRBV19 with TRBJ1-2; no clear D gene. There are 12 residues in the CDR3. The V end lost 7 bases, the J end lost 2 bases, and 8 bases lay between the germline ends. Germline CDR1 and CDR2: LNHDA and SQIVND (reference sequence). The CDR3 region is CASIGGNYGYTF. DNA of the CDR3: TGTGCCAGTATCGGTGGGAACTATGGCTACACCTTC.

The rearrangement links TRBV29-1 to TRBJ2-1; 9 positions match TRBD2. The germline gives CDR1 SQVTM, CDR2 ANQGSEA. The CDR3 runs 16 residues. Trimming at V came to 0 bases and at J to 9 bases, leaving 12 bases not matched to a gene. CDR3 in DNA: TGCAGCGTTGAAGAGTTTGGCGGGAGGGCCGGATTTGAGCAGTTCTTC. Translated: CSVEEFGGRAGFEQFF.

J is TRBJ2-1 and V is TRBV10-3; 7 bases are a match to TRBD2. CDR3 length equals 17 residues. CDR1 and CDR2 (germline): ENHRY, SYGVKD. V was clipped by 2 bases and J by 1 base; unmatched bases: 8. The CDR3 region has the DNA TGTGCCATCAGTGAGAATCTAGCGGAAAATTCCTACAATGAGCAGTTCTTC. This sequence encodes CAISENLAENSYNEQFF.

The rearrangement joins TRBV28 to TRBJ2-4; possible D gene TRBD2, 5 bases. V lost 5 bases to trimming and J lost 2 bases, with 19 bases between them. The CDR3 is 17 residues long. Germline assignment: CDR1 MDHEN and CDR2 SYDVKM. Written as DNA, the CDR3 is TGTGCCAGCAGTCTTGGAGAGGGTGGGCTACCCAAAAACATTCAGTACTTC. It specifies CASSLGEGGLPKNIQYF. The whole variable domain, remainder taken from reference TRBV28 and TRBJ2-4, is DVKVTQSSRYLVKRTGEKVFLECVQDMDHENMFWYRQDPGLGLRLIYFSYDVKMKEKGDIPEGYSVSREKKERFSLILESASTNQTSMYLCASSLGEGGLPKNIQYFGAGTRLSVL.

The chain couples TRBV5-4 to TRBJ1-3; tentatively, D is TRBD1 (6 bases). CDR1 is SGHNT, CDR2 YYREEE, per germline (reference sequence). V lost 4 bases to trimming and J lost 0 bases, with 11 bases between them. This CDR3 spans 15 amino acids. The CDR3 nucleotides read TGTGCCAGCAGCGAGGGACAAAGCTCTGGAAACACCATATATTTT. The encoded protein is CASSEGQSSGNTIYF.

About this clone itself: This sample includes further DNA sequences coding for the same CDR3. The genes are TRBV7-8 and TRBJ2-7; D is possibly TRBD1 or TRBD2 (6 bases each). V was pared by 3 bases and J by 3 bases, with 9 bases between. This CDR3 spans 13 amino acids. The V gene's germline CDR1 is SGHVS and CDR2 FQNEAQ. The CDR3 spells CASSLGGNYEQYF. The CDR3 region has the DNA TGTGCCAGCAGCTTGGGGGGCAACTACGAGCAGTACTTC.

The chain is built from TRBV27 and TRBJ1-5; possible D gene TRBD1, 5 bases. V shed 4 bases and J shed 2 bases, with 9 bases lying between them. The CDR3 contains 14 residues. The germline V gene encodes CDR1 MNHEY and CDR2 SMNVEV (reference sequence). CDR3 sequence reads: CASSSGSGNQPQHF. The DNA of the CDR3 is TGTGCCAGCAGTTCAGGGAGCGGCAATCAGCCCCAGCATTTT.

This chain joins TRBV5-1 and TRBJ2-2; 7 positions match TRBD2. V gave up 4 bases and J gave up 6 bases; unmatched junction bases: 12. This CDR3 is 16 amino acids long. The V gene's germline CDR1 is SGHRS and CDR2 YFSETQ. CDR3 sequence (DNA): TGCGCCAGCAGCCACCGAAGCGGGAAAAGTCCCGGGGAGCTGTTTTTT. It is translated as CASSHRSGKSPGELFF.

The CDR3: CASSEALGAGELFF. The CDR3 DNA reads TGTGCCAGCAGTGAAGCGCTGGGAGCCGGGGAGCTGTTTTTT. V is TRBV6-1 and J is TRBJ2-2; D is possibly TRBD2 (5 bases). V was shortened by 0 bases and J by 6 bases, with 8 bases between the two germline ends. The germline V gene encodes CDR1 MNHNS and CDR2 SASEGT. The CDR3 is 14 residues long.

As regards this clone: In the same sample, other DNA sequences code for this CDR3. The chain uses TRBV5-6 and TRBJ2-5; 9 bases line up with TRBD1. The CDR3 covers 17 residues. After removal of 3 bases from V and 5 bases from J, the junction contained 14 bases not matched to a gene. Per the germline V gene, CDR1 is SGHDT and CDR2 is YYEEEE. In nucleotides, the CDR3 is TGTGCCAGCAGCTCCACCGGGACAGGGTTTGCGTTGGAGACCCAGTACTTC. Its translation is CASSSTGTGFALETQYF.

The DNA for the CDR3 is TGTGCCAGCAGCTTAACCGCCAAAAACATTCAGTACTTC. Its translation: CASSLTAKNIQYF. This chain connects TRBV7-6 to TRBJ2-4; D gene uncertain. Trimming took 2 bases from V and 1 from J, leaving 3 bases between them. The CDR3 runs to 13 residues. Germline values: CDR1 SGHVS, CDR2 FNYEAQ. Variable domain in full (rest from reference TRBV7-6 and TRBJ2-4): GAGVSQSPRYKVTKRGQDVALRCDPISGHVSLYWYRQALGQGPEFLTYFNYEAQQDKSGLPNDRFSAERPEGSISTLTIQRTEQRDSAMYRCASSLTAKNIQYFGAGTRLSVL.

This clone showed up just once. The gene calls are TRBV6-1 and TRBJ1-5; D unclear. Germline V gene sequence: CDR1 MNHNS, CDR2 SASEGT. The CDR3 has 14 residues. The germline V and J ends were trimmed by 3 bases and 2 bases, with 8 bases remaining between them. The CDR3: CASSDLGGNQPQHF. DNA for the CDR3: TGTGCCAGCAGTGATTTGGGTGGCAATCAGCCCCAGCATTTT.